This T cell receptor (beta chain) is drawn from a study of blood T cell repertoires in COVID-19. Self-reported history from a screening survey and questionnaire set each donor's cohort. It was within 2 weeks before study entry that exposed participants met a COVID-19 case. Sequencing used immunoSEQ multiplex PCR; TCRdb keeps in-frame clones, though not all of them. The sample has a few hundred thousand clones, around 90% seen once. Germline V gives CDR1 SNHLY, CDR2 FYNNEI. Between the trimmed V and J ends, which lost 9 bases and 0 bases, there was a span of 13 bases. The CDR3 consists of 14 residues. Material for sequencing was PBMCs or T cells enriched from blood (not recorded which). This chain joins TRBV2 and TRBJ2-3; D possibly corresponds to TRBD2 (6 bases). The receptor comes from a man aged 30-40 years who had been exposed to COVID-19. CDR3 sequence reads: CARDYNGSTDTQYF. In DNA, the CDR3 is TGTGCCAGGGACTACAACGGTAGCACAGATACGCAGTATTTT.